This T cell receptor (beta chain) stems from a study of blood T cell repertoires in COVID-19. Across the whole study: Acute and convalescent COVID-19 specimens originated in the United States, Italy and Spain. Sources were T cells, B-cell-depleted T cells, or PBMCs; the material itself was cDNA or gDNA.

In the original analysis: Reference gene primer amplification yielded estimated nucleated cell counts. The protocol was immunoSEQ multiplex PCR, while the TCRdb copy is restricted to in-frame clones and leaves out a portion. V and J calls and clone size are as listed in that table; D and trimming were resolved from the DNA. This sample has roughly 80,000 clones, with about four fifths found just once. The receptor was isolated from a human donor in a cohort sampled during active COVID-19. The sample consisted of peripheral blood.

CDR3 nucleotide sequence: TGTGCCAGCAGCCCCAGCGGGCCGTCCTACGAGCAGTACTTC. Translating it yields CASSPSGPSYEQYF. V usage is TRBV3-1 (or the pseudogene TRBV3-2) and J usage is TRBJ2-7, with D possibly being TRBD2 (6 bases). Trimming shortened V by 4 bases and J by 1 base, and 11 bases separated the two germline ends. The CDR3 has 14 residues. CDR1 is LGHDT and CDR2 is YNNKEL in the germline V gene (reference sequence).